Given below is one T cell receptor (beta chain) in context. Antigen: not known. The data are from a study of cytomegalovirus exposure and HLA in healthy donors. The overall study: Caucasian-associated ancestry cluster membership applied to just over 80% of a few hundred genotyped donors.

General study points: In a later analysis, HLA-associated TCR beta chains were more clonally expanded than equally common others. With further analysis later on, most CMV-associated TCR beta chains appeared HLA-restricted. Later, an analysis found that common viral pathogens appeared to be linked with several of the most significant clusters.

The V end was cut by 2 bases, the J end by 2 bases, with 15 bases between. There are 16 residues in the CDR3. The germline V gene has CDR1 SGHRS and CDR2 YFSETQ. Primers for the PCR totalled 60 Vbeta and 13 Jbeta. Only in-frame clones appear in the TCRdb table, and some are missing; sequencing was by immunoSEQ multiplex PCR. The table has 150,000 to 200,000 clones, approximately 85% seen once; the top ten hold roughly 9.3%. V usage is TRBV5-1 and J usage is TRBJ2-3, with D possibly TRBD1 on 5 matching bases. This TCR was recovered from a man aged 18 to 30 in good health and CMV-seropositive. Input material: PBMCs. For the CDR3, the DNA is TGCGCCAGCAGCTTCTCCCCCCGGACACTCACAGATACGCAGTATTTT. Translated: CASSFSPRTLTDTQYF. Drawing the rest from reference TRBV5-1 and TRBJ2-3, the complete variable domain is KAGVTQTPRYLIKTRGQQVTLSCSPISGHRSVSWYQQTPGQGLQFLFEYFSETQRNKGNFPGRFSGRQFSNSRSEMNVSTLELGDSALYLCASSFSPRTLTDTQYFGPGTRLTVL.